This TCR beta chain was captured by sequencing in a study of blood T cell repertoires in COVID-19 (dated by TCRdb to 2018 to 2020). Background for the entire study: Samples from collaborators originated in the United States, Italy and Spain and spanned both the acute and convalescent phases of COVID-19. The prospective study material was composed of cDNA or gDNA derived from T cells, B-cell-depleted T cells, or PBMCs. Subjects who had been exposed to COVID-19, were actively infected with it, or had recovered from it provided the deeply sampled blood TCRbeta repertoires that made up the dataset. A freely available public database, intended as a resource for researchers studying the immune response to SARS-CoV-2, is where the repertoires were released. Samples were obtained from the ongoing ImmuneRACE study (first 160 participants) and from about 1,300 subjects provided by 6 global collaborators. A de-identified subject ID, COVID-19 status, age in years and sex were almost always included in the sample metadata. Where available, HLA class I and class II types were obtained from metadata supplied by the sample provider rather than from assay-based typing.

Study-wide conclusions, independent of this receptor: Clinical and demographic metadata were provided uncurated, with the amount varying by source and participant.

Note on this clone: Its cognate antigen has yet to be identified. No much larger clone exists at a distance of one base, and base qualities are not known.

The immunoSEQ Assay, a bias-controlled multiplex PCR, was used to amplify TCRbeta CDR3 regions from genomic DNA. The study's own analysis went as follows. Within the assay, amplification of reference gene primers was used to estimate how many nucleated cells each sample contained. Sequence reads were collapsed and filtered to measure the absolute abundance of every unique TCRbeta CDR3 rearrangement. Productive Simpson clonality was computed per sample as the square root of Simpson's diversity index over productive rearrangements. TCRdb re-hosts the immuneACCESS table, in-frame sequences only. Its copies lack some clones; in the studies checked, an unresolved V gene accounts for under half of them, and the cause for the rest is not known. That table gives V, J and clone size, and the DNA gave D and trimming. This sample comprises about 180,000 clones, about 80% of them detected only once. The top ten clonotypes cover almost 8.5% of the sample.

Collaborating institutions collected whole blood in K2EDTA tubes following their own protocols. For TCRbeta analysis, collaborator samples were shipped as frozen whole blood, as isolated PBMCs, or as DNA extracted from either sample type. Between the V and J ends, shortened by 4 bases and 6 bases respectively, the junction contains 30 bases. The CDR3, cysteine through phenylalanine, is 18 amino acids long. Just CDR3 DNA is preserved here, 54 bases in frame from base 1. CDR1 and CDR2 were assigned from the germline V gene (reference sequence) as GTSNPN and SVGIG. This sequence was found in a woman in her 70s with acute or convalescent COVID-19. The chain uses TRBV30 and TRBJ1-2, with no confident D gene call. The specimen sequenced was peripheral blood. The CDR3 loop reads CAWNAERLFGTVGHGYTF. The DNA sequence is as follows: TGTGCCTGGAACGCCGAACGATTGTTTGGCACAGTGGGCCATGGCTACACCTTC.